This T cell receptor (beta chain) was captured in a study of cytomegalovirus exposure and HLA in healthy donors. Looked up from germline, CDR1 is LNHDA and CDR2 is SQIVND (reference sequence). Trimming took 5 bases from V and 6 from J, leaving 19 bases between them. The CDR3 has 15 residues. PCR employed 60 Vbeta and 13 Jbeta primers. Produced via immunoSEQ multiplex PCR; TCRdb's table is partial and in-frame only. The sample yields more than 150,000 clones, 81% seen once. Points on this clone: Its matching antigen is unknown.

These donors, healthy bone marrow donors, were studied. General study results and limits: When the data were analyzed later, several of the most significant clusters appeared to be linked to common viral pathogens.

The origin of this receptor is a man aged 45-65 years in good health and CMV-seronegative. The rearrangement links TRBV19 to TRBJ1-1; tentative D call: TRBD1 (6 bases). The specimen sequenced was PBMCs. CDR3 bases: TGTGCCAGTAGTCCCGCCGGGACACTCGCCGCTGAAGCTTTCTTT. The encoded protein is CASSPAGTLAAEAFF.